This is a list of T cell receptor beta chains from one sample in a study of blood T cell repertoires in COVID-19. Clones were sequenced by immunoSEQ multiplex PCR, and TCRdb holds only the in-frame ones, with some missing. The data contain some 260,000 clones, roughly 86% of them singletons. The sample comprised peripheral blood. Receptors originate from a woman aged 30 to 39 with acute or convalescent COVID-19. The CDR3 runs from the conserved cysteine through the conserved F or W.

cdr3_aa	v_call	cdr3_length
CASSAGTGSYEQYF	TRBV27	14
CASRLKTGLAGELFF	TRBV3-1/TRBV3-2	15
CASSVLGGYSGNTIYF	TRBV5-1	16
CASSYPTQYNEQFF	TRBV6-5	14
CASSRGQGDTEAFF	TRBV5-6	14
CASSISRGAGELFF	TRBV19	14
CASSQGAEAVSHF	TRBV5-4	13
CASSEQAGMNTEAFF	TRBV6-1	15
CASIEDRGLRNTEAFF	TRBV10-1	16
CASSAGANTEAFF	TRBV25-1	13